The 8 T cell receptor beta chains below all came from one sample that was sequenced in a study of blood T cell repertoires in COVID-19. The data were produced by immunoSEQ multiplex PCR, yet TCRdb's version contains in-frame clones alone and is incomplete. The sample includes 350,000 to 450,000 clones, about 90% of them seen just once. Sequencing was performed on peripheral blood. Receptors originate from a middle-aged man with acute or convalescent COVID-19.

The chain has TRBV5-1 and TRBJ1-5; D unresolved. Germline V gene data show CDR1 as SGHRS and CDR2 as YFSETQ. This CDR3 contains 13 residues. V was shortened by 4 bases and J by 4 bases, with 9 bases between the two germline ends. CDR3 in DNA: TGCGCCAGCAGCCCTGGCCTTAATCAGCCCCAGCATTTT. Its protein product is CASSPGLNQPQHF.

The genes are TRBV3-1 (or the pseudogene TRBV3-2) and TRBJ2-7; 8 nucleotides line up with TRBD2. The ends lost 5 bases at V and 4 bases at J; junction bases unmatched: 13. This CDR3 has 16 residues. Germline V gene sequence: CDR1 LGHDT, CDR2 YNNKEL (reference sequence). This CDR3 is CASSNPPGLEIYEQYF. The CDR3 DNA follows: TGTGCCAGCAGCAACCCCCCGGGACTAGAGATATACGAGCAGTACTTC.

The chain employs TRBV3-1 (or the pseudogene TRBV3-2) and TRBJ2-1; D not resolved. There are 17 residues in the CDR3. Germline CDR1 and CDR2: LGHDT and YNNKEL (reference sequence). V dropped 2 bases and J dropped 4 bases, with 18 bases sitting between them. The CDR3 protein is CASSQIINPSPYNEQFF. In nucleotides, the CDR3 is TGTGCCAGCAGCCAAATCATTAACCCGAGCCCTTACAATGAGCAGTTCTTC.

The chain combines TRBV6-5 with TRBJ2-3, with D unresolved. The CDR3 contains 14 residues. V was cut by 3 bases and J by 0 bases, with 7 bases left in between. The germline gives CDR1 MNHEY, CDR2 SVGAGI. The CDR3 region is CASSYGRSTDTQYF. The CDR3 DNA reads TGTGCCAGCAGTTATGGCAGGAGCACAGATACGCAGTATTTT.

The chain is built from TRBV6-5 and TRBJ2-1, with TRBD2 as a possible D gene (5 bases). Germline CDR1 MNHEY, CDR2 SVGAGI. Trimming cost V 2 bases and J 0 bases, with 11 bases left between them. There are 16 residues in the CDR3. CDR3 sequence reads: CASSYGRASSYNEQFF. The CDR3 DNA sequence: TGTGCCAGCAGTTACGGGCGGGCTAGCTCCTACAATGAGCAGTTCTTC.

The CDR3 reads CASSPAGGEQYF. CDR3 nucleotide sequence: TGTGCCAGCAGCCCCGCGGGGGGGGAGCAGTACTTC. The J gene is TRBJ2-7, the V gene TRBV7-2; 9 bases line up with TRBD2. The CDR3 length is 12 residues. CDR1 and CDR2 (germline): SGHTA, FQGNSA. The J segment lost 7 bases and the V segment lost 5 bases, leaving 3 bases of the junction unmatched.

The rearrangement joins TRBV19 to TRBJ1-4, with no clear D. This CDR3 region has 14 residues. Trimming left V 7 bases short and J 0 bases short, with 9 bases between. Per germline, CDR1 LNHDA and CDR2 SQIVND (reference sequence). CDR3 DNA: TGTGCCAGTACGAGGGATTCAACTAATGAAAAACTGTTTTTT. Amino acid sequence: CASTRDSTNEKLFF.

The chain has TRBV6-6 and TRBJ2-7; a weak D match, TRBD2 (6 bases). The CDR3 totals 15 residues. Trimming cost V 5 bases and J 9 bases, with 23 bases left between them. Germline assignment: CDR1 MNHNY and CDR2 SVGAGI (reference sequence). The CDR3 sequence is CASSNIPQEPGAQYF. CDR3 coding DNA: TGTGCCAGCAGTAACATACCCCAGGAACCGGGAGCGCAGTACTTC.